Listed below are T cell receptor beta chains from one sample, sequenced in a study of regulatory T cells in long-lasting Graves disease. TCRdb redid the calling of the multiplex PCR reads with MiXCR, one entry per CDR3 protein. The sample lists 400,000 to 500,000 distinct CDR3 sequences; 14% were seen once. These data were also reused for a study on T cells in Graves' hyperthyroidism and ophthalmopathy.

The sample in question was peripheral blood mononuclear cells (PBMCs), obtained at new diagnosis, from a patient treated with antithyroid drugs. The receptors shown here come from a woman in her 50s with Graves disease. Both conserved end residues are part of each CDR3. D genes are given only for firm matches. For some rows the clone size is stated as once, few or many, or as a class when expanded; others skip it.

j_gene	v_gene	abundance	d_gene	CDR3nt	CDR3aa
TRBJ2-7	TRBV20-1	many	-	TGCAGTGCATTCAAAAACTACGAGCAGTACTTC	CSAFKNYEQYF
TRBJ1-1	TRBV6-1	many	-	TGTGCCATAGGCAAGCAGAACACTGAAGCTTTCTTT	CAIGKQNTEAFF
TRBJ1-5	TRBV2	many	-	TGTGCCAGCAGTGAAACCAGGGTAAGCGGACAGCCCCAGCATTTT	CASSETRVSGQPQHF
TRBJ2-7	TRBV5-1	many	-	TGCGCCAGCAGTTGGGGGTCTCCCCTGACAACCTACGAGCAGTACTTC	CASSWGSPLTTYEQYF
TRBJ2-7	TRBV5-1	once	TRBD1	TGCGCCAGCAGCTCGGTGGGACAGATACTTTACGAGCAGTACTTC	CASSSVGQILYEQYF
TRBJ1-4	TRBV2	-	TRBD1	TGTGCCAGCAAACCACCTATCTCCGGGACAGGGGACTCGAGGTCTAATGAAAAACTGTTTTTT	CASKPPISGTGDSRSNEKLFF
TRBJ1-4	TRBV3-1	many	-	TGTGCCAGCAGCCCACCCCAGCCAGGTGGTGAAAAACTGTTTTTT	CASSPPQPGGEKLFF
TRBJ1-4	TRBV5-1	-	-	TGCGCCAGCAGCTTCGGGACAACTAATGAAAAACTGTTTTTT	CASSFGTTNEKLFF
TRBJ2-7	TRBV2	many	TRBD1	TGTGCCAGCAGTGAAACAGGGGGACAGGCCTACGAGCAGTACTTC	CASSETGGQAYEQYF
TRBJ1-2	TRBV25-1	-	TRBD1	TGTGCCAGCAGTGAATCCGGACAGGGGAGAGGCTACACCTTC	CASSESGQGRGYTF
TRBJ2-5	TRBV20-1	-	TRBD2	TGCAGTGCTAGAGACCTGAATAGCGGGATGAAGACCCAGTACTTC	CSARDLNSGMKTQYF
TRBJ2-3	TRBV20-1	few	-	TGCAGTGCTAGAGGACTCGCGTACACAGATACGCAGTATTTT	CSARGLAYTDTQYF
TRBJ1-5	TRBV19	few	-	TGTGCCAGTAACTCTCTCCGGTCACTCAATCAGCCCCAGCATTTT	CASNSLRSLNQPQHF
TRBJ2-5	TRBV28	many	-	TGTGCCAGCAGTCGCCGGGCCGAACAAGAGACCCAGTACTTC	CASSRRAEQETQYF
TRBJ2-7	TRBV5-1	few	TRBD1	TGCGCCAGCAGCTTGGCTTGGACAGGGCCTACCTACGAGCAGTACTTC	CASSLAWTGPTYEQYF
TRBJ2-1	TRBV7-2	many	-	TGTGCCAGCAGCTTAGATTTTAGCTCCTACAATGAGCAGTTCTTC	CASSLDFSSYNEQFF
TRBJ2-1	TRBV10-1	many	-	TGCGCCAGCAGTGAGTATTCAGAGGGTGAGCAGTTCTTC	CASSEYSEGEQFF
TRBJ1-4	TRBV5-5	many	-	TGTGCCAGCAGCTTGGATGTTGGGCAGGAAAAACTGTTTTTT	CASSLDVGQEKLFF
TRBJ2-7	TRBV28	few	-	TGTGCCAGCAGTTTATCAGGACACTACGAGCAGTACTTC	CASSLSGHYEQYF
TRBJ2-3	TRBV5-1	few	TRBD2	TGCGCCAGCAGCCACACCGGACTAGCCGGCACAGATACGCAGTATTTT	CASSHTGLAGTDTQYF
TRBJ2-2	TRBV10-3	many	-	TGTGCCATCAGTGAGGCCGGGGAGCTGTTTTTT	CAISEAGELFF
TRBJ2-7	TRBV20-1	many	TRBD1	TGCAGTTCCGAGGTCAGGGGGCTATACGAGCAGTACTTC	CSSEVRGLYEQYF
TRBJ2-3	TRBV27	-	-	TGTGCCAGCGCAAGAAGCACAGATACGCAGTATTTT	CASARSTDTQYF
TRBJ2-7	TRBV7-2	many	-	TGTGCCAGCCTATCGACGGGAAACTACGAGCAGTACTTC	CASLSTGNYEQYF
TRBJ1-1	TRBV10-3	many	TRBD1	TGTGCCTCTCGGGACAGCAAGAACACTGAAGCTTTCTTT	CASRDSKNTEAFF
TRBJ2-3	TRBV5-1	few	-	TGCGCCAGCAGCCCGGGTCCGGAGTGGGCAGATACGCAGTATTTT	CASSPGPEWADTQYF
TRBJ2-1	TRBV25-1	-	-	TGTGCCAGCAGTGAATCTCCTCAAGGTGAGCAGTTCTTC	CASSESPQGEQFF
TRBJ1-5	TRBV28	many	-	TGTGCCAGCAGAACCCGGGGTCCGGGAAGCAATCAGCCCCAGCATTTT	CASRTRGPGSNQPQHF
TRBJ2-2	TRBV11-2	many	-	TGTGCCAGCAGCTTAGCCCTGAAAACAGGGTATGGAGGGGAGCTGTTTTTT	CASSLALKTGYGGELFF